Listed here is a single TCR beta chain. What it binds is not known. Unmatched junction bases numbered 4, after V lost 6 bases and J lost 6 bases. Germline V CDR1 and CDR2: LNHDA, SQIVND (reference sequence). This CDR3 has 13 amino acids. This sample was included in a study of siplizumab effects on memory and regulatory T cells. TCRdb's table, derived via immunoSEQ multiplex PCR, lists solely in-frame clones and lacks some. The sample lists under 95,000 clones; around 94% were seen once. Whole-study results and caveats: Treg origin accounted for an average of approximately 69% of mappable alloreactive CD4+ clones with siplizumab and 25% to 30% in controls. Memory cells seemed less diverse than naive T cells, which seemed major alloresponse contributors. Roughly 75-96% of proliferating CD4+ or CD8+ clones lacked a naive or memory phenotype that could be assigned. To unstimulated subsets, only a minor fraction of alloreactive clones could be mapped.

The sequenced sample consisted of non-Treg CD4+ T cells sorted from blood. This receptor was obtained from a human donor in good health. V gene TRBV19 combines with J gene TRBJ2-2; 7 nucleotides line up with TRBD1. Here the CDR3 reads CASRRGQAGELFF. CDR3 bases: TGTGCCAGTAGGAGGGGGCAAGCCGGGGAGCTGTTTTTT.